Listed here are 24 T cell receptor beta chains from one sample, sequenced in a study of beta chain features in type 1 diabetes. Expressed TCRB transcripts were sequenced after all isolated RNA was converted to cDNA. Profiled with immunoSEQ multiplex PCR; TCRdb holds only in-frame clones, not every one. The data contain hundreds of thousands of clones, roughly 30% of them singletons. What was sequenced was naive CD4+ T cells from blood. The receptors come from a man younger than 30 in good health.

V usage is TRBV15 and J usage is TRBJ2-5; perhaps D is TRBD1 or TRBD2 (5 bases each). The CDR3 sequence is 13 residues long. The germline V gene encodes CDR1 LNHNV and CDR2 YYDKDF (reference sequence). The V gene lost 1 base and the J gene lost 12 bases, with 15 bases spanning the gap. The CDR3 sequence is CATSRAARGMEYF. The CDR3 DNA reads TGTGCCACCAGCAGAGCCGCCCGGGGCATGGAGTACTTC. The full variable domain, with the rest looked up from reference TRBV15 and TRBJ2-5, is DAMVIQNPRYQVTQFGKPVTLSCSQTLNHNVMYWYQQKSSQAPKLLFHYYDKDFNNEADTPDNFQSRRPNTSFCFLDIRSPGLGDTAMYLCATSRAARGMEYFGPGTRLLVL.

The CDR3 sequence is CASSKKRTPRVPDTQYF. The CDR3 DNA sequence: TGTGCCAGCAGTAAGAAGAGGACGCCTCGGGTCCCAGATACGCAGTATTTT. The chain is built from TRBV27 and TRBJ2-3; D gene unclear. V was clipped by 5 bases and J by 4 bases, with 22 bases between them. The CDR3 totals 17 residues. Germline V CDR1 and CDR2: MNHEY, SMNVEV (reference sequence).

This clone was counted between two and nine times. The rearrangement joins TRBV7-9 to TRBJ1-2, with TRBD1 matching 8 bases. V gave up 6 bases and J gave up 2 bases; unmatched junction bases: 5. The CDR3 loop spans 14 amino acids. Germline V gene lookup returns CDR1 SEHNR and CDR2 FQNEAQ (reference sequence). The chain's CDR3 is CASSLGQDNYGYTF. DNA for the CDR3: TGTGCCAGCAGTTTGGGACAGGACAACTATGGCTACACCTTC.

This chain joins TRBV7-3 and TRBJ2-7; TRBD2 agrees at 13 bases. Germline CDR1 is SGHTA and CDR2 is FQGTGA. V lost 5 bases, J lost 5 bases, and 9 bases stayed unmatched. This CDR3 comprises 16 residues. The CDR3 region is CASSLEGLAGINEQYF. In DNA form, the CDR3 reads TGTGCCAGCAGCCTCGAGGGACTAGCGGGAATAAACGAGCAGTACTTC.

This clone was observed many times. Other DNA sequences from this sample encode an identical CDR3 as well. The chain combines TRBV30 with TRBJ2-7; D is undetermined. The CDR3 loop spans 11 amino acids. CDR1 is GTSNPN, CDR2 SVGIG, per germline (reference sequence). The germline V and J ends were trimmed by 2 bases and 3 bases, with 5 bases remaining between them. DNA of the CDR3: TGTGCCTGGAGTCTAAGCTACGAGCAGTACTTC. Residues: CAWSLSYEQYF.

The rearrangement uses TRBV29-1 and TRBJ2-3, with a tentative D call TRBD1 (5 bases). Trimming removed 3 bases from V and 3 bases from J, with 7 bases in between. Germline V gives CDR1 SQVTM, CDR2 ANQGSEA. This CDR3 comprises 12 residues. The CDR3 reads CSVERQTDTQYF. For the CDR3, the DNA is TGCAGCGTTGAGAGACAGACAGATACGCAGTATTTT.

This clone was counted once. V is TRBV6-1 and J is TRBJ1-1, with a weak D call TRBD1 (5 bases). V dropped 7 bases and J dropped 1 base, with 16 bases sitting between them. Germline V gives CDR1 MNHNS, CDR2 SASEGT. The CDR3 contains 15 residues. CDR3 amino acids: CASTPRGDRNTEAFF. Written as DNA, the CDR3 is TGTGCCAGCACCCCTCGGGGCGATCGGAACACTGAAGCTTTCTTT.

The J gene is TRBJ2-1, the V gene TRBV10-3; D possibly corresponds to TRBD2 (6 bases). This CDR3 comprises 13 residues. Trimming pared 7 bases from V and 7 bases from J, leaving 14 bases between. In germline, CDR1 is ENHRY, CDR2 SYGVKD. The CDR3 protein is CAIMPTSTNEQFF. Written as DNA, the CDR3 is TGTGCCATCATGCCTACTAGCACGAATGAGCAGTTCTTC.

This clone was picked up a small number of times. V and J are TRBV7-9 and TRBJ2-7; 9 bases fit TRBD2. CDR3 length: 14 amino acids. Germline V lookup: CDR1 SEHNR, CDR2 FQNEAQ (reference sequence). V trimming: 7 bases; J trimming: 3 bases; junction bases outside the gene matches: 7. CDR3: CASMGGRAHYEQYF. DNA of the CDR3: TGTGCCAGCATGGGCGGGAGGGCCCACTACGAGCAGTACTTC.

As concerns this clone: This specimen includes other DNA sequences encoding the same CDR3. The chain uses TRBV5-1 and TRBJ2-5; D not resolved. CDR1 is SGHRS and CDR2 is YFSETQ in the germline V gene. This CDR3 comprises 14 residues. V was clipped by 0 bases and J by 2 bases, with 8 bases between them. The CDR3 nucleotides read TGCGCCAGCAGCTTGGATGTCGGTCAAGAGACCCAGTACTTC. Translated: CASSLDVGQETQYF.

The chain combines TRBV9 with TRBJ1-2, with D hard to call. CDR3 length: 14 amino acids. Trimming stripped 0 bases from V and 8 bases from J, with 14 bases between. Germline V gene data show CDR1 as SGDLS and CDR2 as YYNGEE. The CDR3 region is CASSVGGGFTGYTF. In DNA form, the CDR3 reads TGTGCCAGCAGCGTAGGGGGAGGTTTTACAGGCTACACCTTC.

The rearrangement uses TRBV6-4 and TRBJ2-1; tentatively, D is TRBD2 (5 bases). The V end lost 0 bases, the J end lost 2 bases, and 8 bases lay between the germline ends. CDR3 length: 15 residues. CDR1 MRHNA and CDR2 SNTAGT come from the germline V gene. In DNA, the CDR3 is TGTGCCAGCAGTGACTCGAGAGGGCCCTACAATGAGCAGTTCTTC. Amino acids: CASSDSRGPYNEQFF.

The rearrangement uses TRBV5-6 and TRBJ2-1; TRBD2 agrees at 10 bases. Looked up from germline, CDR1 is SGHDT and CDR2 is YYEEEE. V was pared by 4 bases and J by 2 bases, with 3 bases of the junction left unmatched. The CDR3 length is 15 residues. The CDR3 DNA follows: TGTGCCAGCAGCAGGCTAGCGGGGGCCTACAATGAGCAGTTCTTC. Protein sequence: CASSRLAGAYNEQFF.

The gene calls are TRBV7-8 and TRBJ2-3, with D possibly being TRBD2 (6 bases). The CDR3 spans 15 residues. Germline loops: CDR1 SGHVS, CDR2 FQNEAQ. V lost 6 bases and J lost 0, with 13 bases in between. This CDR3 reads CASSRAGLSTDTQYF. The CDR3 DNA is TGTGCCAGCAGTAGAGCGGGCCTAAGCACAGATACGCAGTATTTT.

The V and J genes are TRBV29-1 and TRBJ1-2, with TRBD1 matching over 7 bases. In germline, CDR1 is SQVTM, CDR2 ANQGSEA. CDR3 size: 12 residues. V shed 5 bases, J shed 3 bases, and the junction held 3 bases outside the gene matches. The CDR3 sequence is CSVHGQDYGYTF. CDR3 bases: TGCAGCGTTCACGGACAGGACTATGGCTACACCTTC.

In its sample, this clone was seen once. This sequence joins TRBV30 and TRBJ1-6; D is perhaps TRBD1 (5 bases). Deletions cut 0 bases from V and 7 bases from J, with 10 bases between. Germline lookup yields CDR1 GTSNPN and CDR2 SVGIG (reference sequence). There are 14 residues in the CDR3. CDR3 nucleotides: TGTGCCTGGAGTGTGAGGGGATGGAATTCACCCCTCCACTTT. It codes for CAWSVRGWNSPLHF. Supplemented by reference TRBV30 and TRBJ1-6, the full variable domain reads SQTIHQWPATLVQPVGSPLSLECTVEGTSNPNLYWYRQAAGRGLQLLFYSVGIGQISSEVPQNLSASRPQDRQFILSSKKLLLSDSGFYLCAWSVRGWNSPLHFGNGTRLTVT.

Concerning this clone itself: One junction end does not reproduce the germline sequence, and a read error may be involved. The rearrangement uses TRBV7-7 and TRBJ2-7; D possibly corresponds to TRBD1 (6 bases). Germline CDR1 is SSHAT and CDR2 is FNYEAQ (reference sequence). The CDR3 spans 13 residues. The CDR3 sequence is CASSSTGQGEQYF. The CDR3 DNA follows: TGTGCTAGCAGCTCAACAGGGCAGGGCGAGCAGTACTTC.

This chain uses TRBV10-3 with TRBJ2-7; the D gene is possibly TRBD1 (6 bases). Trimming shortened V by 3 bases and J by 2 bases, and 11 bases separated the two germline ends. From germline, CDR1 is ENHRY and CDR2 SYGVKD. The CDR3 sequence is 14 residues long. This CDR3 is CAISEPGTTYEQYF. In DNA, the CDR3 is TGTGCCATCAGTGAACCCGGGACAACCTACGAGCAGTACTTC.

V gene TRBV7-2 combines with J gene TRBJ2-1, with D unresolved. Trimming took off 1 base at V and 3 bases at J, with 7 bases between the two ends. The CDR3 runs 14 residues. From germline, CDR1 is SGHTA and CDR2 FQGNSA. The CDR3 sequence: CASSLEAYYNEQFF. The DNA for the CDR3 is TGTGCCAGCAGCTTAGAGGCCTACTACAATGAGCAGTTCTTC. The complete variable domain, with remaining parts taken from reference TRBV7-2 and TRBJ2-1, reads GAGVSQSPSNKVTEKGKDVELRCDPISGHTALYWYRQSLGQGLEFLIYFQGNSAPDKSGLPSDRFSAERTGGSVSTLTIQRTQQEDSAVYLCASSLEAYYNEQFFGPGTRLTVL.

For this clone: The same CDR3 arises from other DNA sequences in this sample as well. V and J are TRBV6-5 and TRBJ2-6, with unresolved D. The CDR3 extends over 15 amino acids. V was shortened by 0 bases and J by 1 base, with 4 bases between the two germline ends. Germline loops: CDR1 MNHEY, CDR2 SVGAGI. The CDR3 nucleotides are TGTGCCAGCAGTTACTCCGTGTCTGGGGCCAACGTCCTGACTTTC. It is translated as CASSYSVSGANVLTF.

This chain connects TRBV4-3 to TRBJ2-1; a possible D gene is TRBD2 (5 bases). V dropped 2 bases and J dropped 4 bases, with 9 bases sitting between them. CDR3 size: 14 residues. Per the germline V gene, CDR1 is LGHNA and CDR2 is YSLEER. In DNA, the CDR3 is TGCGCCAGCAGCCAATGGGAGACTTACAATGAGCAGTTCTTC. This gives the protein CASSQWETYNEQFF.

This chain connects TRBV29-1 to TRBJ2-7, with D possibly being TRBD1 or TRBD2 (6 bases each). This CDR3 has 12 amino acids. The germline gives CDR1 SQVTM, CDR2 ANQGSEA. Deletions cut 7 bases from V and 0 bases from J, with 10 bases between. The CDR3, as DNA: TGCAGCGCTGCGGGACACTCCTACGAGCAGTACTTC. Protein sequence: CSAAGHSYEQYF.

The chain joins TRBV25-1 to TRBJ2-7; 7 positions agree with TRBD1. Germline V lookup: CDR1 MGHDK, CDR2 SYGVNS. The CDR3 is 14 residues long. With 5 bases clipped from V and 1 base from J, the junction kept 5 bases outside the gene matches. The CDR3 DNA reads as TGTGCCAGCAGTTACGGGACAGCGTCCTACGAGCAGTACTTC. This sequence encodes CASSYGTASYEQYF.

The V gene is TRBV7-2, the J gene TRBJ2-7, with 9 bases identical to TRBD1. The length of the CDR3 is 16 residues. V dropped 3 bases and J dropped 2; count of bases not matched to a gene: 8. Germline lookup yields CDR1 SGHTA and CDR2 FQGNSA. The CDR3 region is CASSLIGTGTTYEQYF. CDR3 DNA sequence: TGTGCCAGCAGCTTGATTGGGACAGGGACTACCTACGAGCAGTACTTC.